A single sample is the source of the 26 T cell receptor beta chains below, sequenced in a study of cytomegalovirus exposure and HLA in healthy donors. The primer mix had 60 Vbeta and 13 Jbeta primers. Assay used: immunoSEQ multiplex PCR; TCRdb lists only in-frame clones, some missing. Recorded here are about 51,000 clones; the top ten clones represent 2% to 2.5%. Sequencing was carried out using PBMCs. The origin of the receptors is a female donor in good health and CMV-seronegative.

The rearrangement joins TRBV5-6 to TRBJ1-2, with 9 positions matching TRBD1. Trimming took 0 bases from V and 8 from J; bases not matched to a gene: 8. The CDR3 has 15 residues. In germline, CDR1 is SGHDT, CDR2 YYEEEE. CDR3 sequence (DNA): TGTGCCAGCAGCTTGGGCACAGGGGGCGGTGAGGGCTACACCTTC. Protein sequence: CASSLGTGGGEGYTF.

Comment on this clone: The same CDR3 is also encoded by other DNA sequences in this sample. This chain links TRBV30 with TRBJ1-6; D uncertain. V gave up 0 bases and J gave up 6 bases, with 9 bases separating them. The germline CDR1 and CDR2 sequences are GTSNPN and SVGIG (reference sequence). This CDR3 contains 14 residues. The CDR3: CAWSVDRVNSPLHF. The CDR3 nucleotides read TGTGCCTGGAGTGTCGATAGAGTTAATTCACCCCTCCACTTT.

The chain is built from TRBV4-3 and TRBJ2-3; possibly TRBD1 for D (5 bases). Trimming shortened V by 1 base and J by 2 bases, and 10 bases separated the two germline ends. The germline V gene has CDR1 LGHNA and CDR2 YSLEER. This CDR3 contains 15 residues. The CDR3 DNA reads as TGCGCCAGCAGCCAAGTGAACAGGCCCACAGATACGCAGTATTTT. This codes for CASSQVNRPTDTQYF.

This chain links TRBV6-1 with TRBJ1-1; 10 bases map to TRBD1. The CDR3 is made up of 15 amino acids. V lost 1 base, J lost 3 bases, and 2 bases stayed unmatched. In germline, CDR1 is MNHNS, CDR2 SASEGT. The CDR3 loop reads CASSEVGTGDTEAFF. The CDR3 nucleotides are TGTGCCAGCAGTGAAGTTGGGACAGGGGACACTGAAGCTTTCTTT.

CDR3 nucleotide sequence: TGTGCCAGCCGAGGGCATGAAAAACTGTTTTTT. Protein sequence: CASRGHEKLFF. The chain recombines TRBV19 with TRBJ1-4; no firm D call. The CDR3 length is 11 residues. Looked up from germline, CDR1 is LNHDA and CDR2 is SQIVND (reference sequence). V gave up 9 bases and J gave up 6 bases, with 8 bases separating them.

The chain joins TRBV6-1 to TRBJ1-2; D perhaps matches TRBD1 (6 bases). In germline, CDR1 is MNHNS, CDR2 SASEGT. Trimming cost V 6 bases and J 6 bases, with 11 bases left between them. This CDR3 region has 12 residues. The CDR3 DNA sequence: TGTGCCAGCAGAGGTACAGGGCATGGCTACACCTTC. Translating gives CASRGTGHGYTF.

CDR3 coding DNA: TGTGCCAGCAGCCAAGAATCTAGCGGGAGAAGAGATACGCAGTATTTT. Translation: CASSQESSGRRDTQYF. The V gene is TRBV4-2, the J gene TRBJ2-3, with 10 positions matching TRBD2. Germline V gene data show CDR1 as LGHNA and CDR2 as YNFKEQ. The CDR3 covers 16 residues. Germline trimming cut 0 bases from V and 5 bases from J; bases unmatched to any gene: 5.

The V and J genes are TRBV6-5 and TRBJ1-1, with TRBD1 matching 9 bases. The CDR3 runs to 13 residues. V was clipped by 2 bases and J by 14 bases; unmatched bases: 9. Germline-derived CDR1 and CDR2 are MNHEY and SVGAGI. The DNA of the CDR3 is TGTGCCAGCAGTTACGACAGGGGGAGGGGCGGCTTCTTT. Its translation: CASSYDRGRGGFF.

In DNA form, the CDR3 reads TGTGCCAGTAGTAAATTGGGACAGGGGCGACGTAGCAATCAGCCCCAGCATTTT. It specifies CASSKLGQGRRSNQPQHF. The chain has TRBV19 and TRBJ1-5; 10 nucleotides line up with TRBD1. This CDR3 spans 18 amino acids. Germline CDR1 is LNHDA and CDR2 is SQIVND (reference sequence). The V and J ends lost 4 bases and 0 bases, in that order; junction bases with no gene match: 9.

This sequence joins TRBV29-1 and TRBJ2-4; D might be TRBD2 (5 bases). V lost 1 base, J lost 8 bases, and 9 bases lay in between. The CDR3 runs to 12 residues. From germline, CDR1 is SQVTM and CDR2 ANQGSEA. The CDR3 region is CSVEAGKDIQYF. DNA of the CDR3: TGCAGCGTTGAAGCCGGGAAGGACATTCAGTACTTC. Variable domain in full (rest from reference TRBV29-1 and TRBJ2-4): SAVISQKPSRDICQRGTSLTIQCQVDSQVTMMFWYRQQPGQSLTLIATANQGSEATYESGFVIDKFPISRPNLTFSTLTVSNMSPEDSSIYLCSVEAGKDIQYFGAGTRLSVL.

Here the CDR3 DNA reads TGCGCCAGCAGCTTGGCGTCTAGCGGGAGAGGTGCAGATACGCAGTATTTT. It translates to CASSLASSGRGADTQYF. V and J are TRBV5-1 and TRBJ2-3, with 10 bases fitting TRBD2. The V gene's germline CDR1 is SGHRS and CDR2 YFSETQ. The CDR3 extends over 17 amino acids. V was clipped by 0 bases and J by 4 bases; unmatched bases: 8.

The chain carries TRBV19 and TRBJ1-2; D is unresolved. Trimming took 4 bases from V and 6 from J, leaving 18 bases between them. The CDR3 totals 15 residues. CDR1 is LNHDA, CDR2 SQIVND, per germline (reference sequence). As DNA, the CDR3 is TGTGCCAGTAGTACCCTACAAGCGGGGAGGAATGGCTACACCTTC. Amino acid sequence: CASSTLQAGRNGYTF.

The genes are TRBV5-6 and TRBJ2-5; D is possibly TRBD1 (5 bases). This CDR3 is 14 amino acids long. Trimming left V 0 bases short and J 2 bases short, with 8 bases between. CDR1 and CDR2 (germline): SGHDT, YYEEEE. For the CDR3, the DNA is TGTGCCAGCAGCTTGGGGGGCCGGCAAGAGACCCAGTACTTC. The encoded protein is CASSLGGRQETQYF.

For the CDR3, the DNA is TGTGCCAGCAGTGGACAGGGGGCCTCCTACGAGCAGTACTTC. Its protein is CASSGQGASYEQYF. The V and J genes are TRBV6-1 and TRBJ2-7; TRBD1 matches at 10 bases. The germline V gene encodes CDR1 MNHNS and CDR2 SASEGT. This CDR3 comprises 14 residues. The junction had 0 bases not matched to a gene; V was cut back by 4 bases and J by 0 bases.

The chain joins TRBV4-1 to TRBJ2-3, with 7 bases fitting TRBD2. With 3 bases clipped from V and 2 bases from J, the junction kept 11 bases outside the gene matches. CDR3 length: 17 amino acids. Germline V gene data show CDR1 as MGHRA and CDR2 as YSYEKL. This CDR3 reads CASSHPPGTTITDTQYF. The CDR3 DNA reads TGCGCCAGCAGCCACCCCCCGGGGACTACTATCACAGATACGCAGTATTTT.

The CDR3 DNA reads TGTGCCAGCAGCTTACGGGGGGACGGCAATCAGCCCCAGCATTTT. It specifies CASSLRGDGNQPQHF. This chain uses TRBV7-9 with TRBJ1-5; D may be TRBD1 (5 bases). Germline V gene sequence: CDR1 SEHNR, CDR2 FQNEAQ (reference sequence). The CDR3 sequence is 15 residues long. Deletions cut 2 bases from V and 2 bases from J, with 10 bases between. The full variable domain, completed using reference TRBV7-9 and TRBJ1-5, is DTGVSQNPRHKITKRGQNVTFRCDPISEHNRLYWYRQTLGQGPEFLTYFQNEAQLEKSRLLSDRFSAERPKGSFSTLEIQRTEQGDSAMYLCASSLRGDGNQPQHFGDGTRLSIL.

The chain links TRBV18 to TRBJ1-2; 7 bases line up with TRBD1. The length of the CDR3 is 14 residues. From germline, CDR1 is KGHSH and CDR2 LQKENI. The V and J ends lost 5 bases and 3 bases, in that order; junction bases with no gene match: 6. The CDR3 is CASSTRTGDYGYTF. The CDR3, as DNA: TGTGCCAGCTCAACGCGGACAGGAGACTATGGCTACACCTTC.

V gene TRBV30 combines with J gene TRBJ2-7, with 10 bases matching TRBD1. V was pared by 4 bases and J by 5 bases, with 8 bases of the junction left unmatched. Germline assignment: CDR1 GTSNPN and CDR2 SVGIG (reference sequence). The CDR3 loop spans 14 amino acids. The CDR3, as DNA: TGTGCCTGGAACCCGGGACAGGGGTTCCACGAGCAGTACTTC. Amino acid sequence: CAWNPGQGFHEQYF.

V gene TRBV7-9 combines with J gene TRBJ2-7; TRBD2 matches at 8 bases. The germline V gene has CDR1 SEHNR and CDR2 FQNEAQ (reference sequence). The CDR3 contains 11 residues. V lost 10 bases and J lost 3; bases outside the gene matches: 2. The CDR3 DNA reads as TGTGCCATCCGGGGGGGCTACGAGCAGTACTTC. This encodes CAIRGGYEQYF.

CDR3 sequence: CASSYSLAEYYEQYF. The CDR3 region has the DNA TGTGCCAGCAGTTACTCCCTAGCGGAATACTACGAGCAGTACTTC. The chain carries TRBV6-5 and TRBJ2-7; 7 nucleotides match TRBD2. CDR1 is MNHEY and CDR2 is SVGAGI in the germline V gene. V was clipped by 0 bases and J by 3 bases; unmatched bases: 5. CDR3 size: 15 residues.

CDR3 sequence: CASSMPFLRAAQPQHF. As DNA, the CDR3 is TGTGCCAGTAGTATGCCCTTCCTCAGGGCGGCTCAGCCCCAGCATTTT. This chain joins TRBV19 and TRBJ1-5; a possible D gene is TRBD1 (5 bases). The CDR3 totals 16 residues. Trimming left V 3 bases short and J 6 bases short, with 18 bases between. Per the germline V gene, CDR1 is LNHDA and CDR2 is SQIVND (reference sequence).

A remark on this clone: The junction and the germline gene differ at one end; a read error may be behind it. The gene calls are TRBV2 and TRBJ2-7; a possible D gene is TRBD1 (6 bases). The germline V gene encodes CDR1 SNHLY and CDR2 FYNNEI. The CDR3 spans 12 residues. The CDR3 protein is CASRGTGSLPNF. The CDR3 region has the DNA TGTGCCAGCAGGGGAACAGGGTCCCTTCCGAACTTC. Based on the CDR3 plus reference TRBV2 and TRBJ2-7, the full variable domain is EPEVTQTPSHQVTQMGQEVILRCVPISNHLYFYWYRQILGQKVEFLVSFYNNEISEKSEIFDDQFSVERPDGSNFTLKIRSTKLEDSAMYFCASRGTGSLPNFGPGTRLTVT.

The rearrangement links TRBV6-5 to TRBJ1-1; 7 bases match TRBD1. CDR3 length: 11 residues. Germline V CDR1 and CDR2: MNHEY, SVGAGI. V shed 6 bases, J shed 11 bases, and the junction held 6 bases outside the gene matches. This CDR3 reads CASRRQGRAFF. The CDR3 DNA reads as TGTGCCAGCAGGCGACAGGGAAGGGCTTTCTTT.

Of note for this clone: At one end the junction does not follow the germline gene, possibly because of a read error. This sequence joins TRBV7-7 and TRBJ2-7; the match to TRBD1 covers 8 bases. Germline loops: CDR1 SSHAT, CDR2 FNYEAQ (reference sequence). The CDR3 sequence is 14 residues long. CDR3 sequence: CASSFNRGSYEQYF. CDR3 in DNA: TGTGCTAGCAGCTTTAACAGGGGGAGCTACGAGCAGTACTTC.

The CDR3 DNA sequence: TGCGCCAGCAGCCAAGTAGTCCCCACGTGGGAGCAGTACTTC. Its protein is CASSQVVPTWEQYF. The chain links TRBV4-1 to TRBJ2-7, with D unclear. The V end was cut by 1 base, the J end by 7 bases, with 14 bases between. This CDR3 has 14 residues. CDR1 is MGHRA, CDR2 YSYEKL, per germline.

The rearrangement uses TRBV20-1 and TRBJ2-1, with D uncertain. Trimming cost V 3 bases and J 7 bases, with 7 bases left between them. The CDR3 totals 11 residues. The germline V gene has CDR1 DFQATT and CDR2 SNEGSKA (reference sequence). The CDR3 here is CSASAVNEQFF. CDR3 nucleotide sequence: TGCAGTGCTAGCGCGGTGAATGAGCAGTTCTTC.